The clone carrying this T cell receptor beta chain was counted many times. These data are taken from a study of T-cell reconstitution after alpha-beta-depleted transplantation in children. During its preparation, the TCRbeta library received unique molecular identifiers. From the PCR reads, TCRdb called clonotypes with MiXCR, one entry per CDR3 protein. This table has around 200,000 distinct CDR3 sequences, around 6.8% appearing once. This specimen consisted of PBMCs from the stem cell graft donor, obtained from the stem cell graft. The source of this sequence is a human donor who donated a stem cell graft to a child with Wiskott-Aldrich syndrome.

This chain's CDR3 is CSVRDLGTGRGAKNIQYF. In DNA form, the CDR3 reads TGCAGCGTGAGAGATCTAGGGACAGGGCGTGGCGCCAAAAACATTCAGTACTTC. This chain connects TRBV29-1 to TRBJ2-4; 9 bases match TRBD1. The CDR3 contains 18 residues. Germline loops: CDR1 SQVTM, CDR2 ANQGSEA. The V segment lost 6 bases and the J segment 1 base; nucleotides outside the gene matches: 16.